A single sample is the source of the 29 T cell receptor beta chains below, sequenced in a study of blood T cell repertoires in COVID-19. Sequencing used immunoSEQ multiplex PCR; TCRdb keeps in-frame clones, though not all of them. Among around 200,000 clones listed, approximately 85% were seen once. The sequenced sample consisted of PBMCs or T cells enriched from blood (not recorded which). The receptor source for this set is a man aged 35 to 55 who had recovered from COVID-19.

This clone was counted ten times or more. The CDR3 sequence: CASSILGQGATDTQYF. DNA of the CDR3: TGTGCCAGCAGCATTTTGGGACAGGGTGCGACAGATACGCAGTATTTT. The chain carries TRBV5-6 and TRBJ2-3, with 9 bases identical to TRBD1. Germline V lookup: CDR1 SGHDT, CDR2 YYEEEE. CDR3 size: 16 residues. V shed 4 bases, J shed 3 bases, and the junction held 9 bases outside the gene matches.

This CDR3 reads CASRPTTDTQYF. In DNA form, the CDR3 reads TGCGCCAGCAGGCCTACCACAGATACGCAGTATTTT. The chain employs TRBV4-1 and TRBJ2-3; D gene uncertain. V lost 6 bases to trimming and J lost 2 bases, with 6 bases between them. The CDR3 has 12 residues. The germline CDR1 and CDR2 sequences are MGHRA and YSYEKL.

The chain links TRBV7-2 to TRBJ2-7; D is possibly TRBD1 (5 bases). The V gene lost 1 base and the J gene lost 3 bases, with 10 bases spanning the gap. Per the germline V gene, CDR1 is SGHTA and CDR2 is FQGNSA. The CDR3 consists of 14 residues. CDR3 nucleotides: TGTGCCAGCAGCTTAGGGGGCGTTCGCTACGAGCAGTACTTC. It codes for CASSLGGVRYEQYF.

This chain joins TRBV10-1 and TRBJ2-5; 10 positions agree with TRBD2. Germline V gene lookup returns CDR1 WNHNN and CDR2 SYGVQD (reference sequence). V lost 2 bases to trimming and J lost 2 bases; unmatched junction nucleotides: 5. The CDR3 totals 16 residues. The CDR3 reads CASSETILAGQETQYF. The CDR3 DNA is TGCGCCAGCAGTGAGACGATACTAGCGGGACAAGAGACCCAGTACTTC.

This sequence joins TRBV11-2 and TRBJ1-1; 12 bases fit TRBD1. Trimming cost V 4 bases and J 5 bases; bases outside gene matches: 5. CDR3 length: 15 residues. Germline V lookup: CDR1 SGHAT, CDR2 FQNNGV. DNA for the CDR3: TGTGCCAGCAGCTCGGGACAGGGGGCAGTAACTGAAGCTTTCTTT. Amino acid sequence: CASSSGQGAVTEAFF. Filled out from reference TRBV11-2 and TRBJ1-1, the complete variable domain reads EAGVAQSPRYKIIEKRQSVAFWCNPISGHATLYWYQQILGQGPKLLIQFQNNGVVDDSQLPKDRFSAERLKGVDSTLKIQPAKLEDSAVYLCASSSGQGAVTEAFFGQGTRLTVV.

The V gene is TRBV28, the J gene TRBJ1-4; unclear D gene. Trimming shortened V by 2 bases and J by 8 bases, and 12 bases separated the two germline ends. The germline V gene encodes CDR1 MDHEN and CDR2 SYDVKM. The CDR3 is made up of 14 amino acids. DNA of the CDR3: TGTGCCAGCAGTTTAAGCGGGAACCGGGAAAAACTGTTTTTT. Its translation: CASSLSGNREKLFF.

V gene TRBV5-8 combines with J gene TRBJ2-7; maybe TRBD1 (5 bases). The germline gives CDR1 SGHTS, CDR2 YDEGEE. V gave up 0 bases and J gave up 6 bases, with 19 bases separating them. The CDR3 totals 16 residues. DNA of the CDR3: TGTGCCAGCAGCTTGGAGGGTCTTGCAGGGAAGGGCGAGCAGTACTTC. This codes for CASSLEGLAGKGEQYF.

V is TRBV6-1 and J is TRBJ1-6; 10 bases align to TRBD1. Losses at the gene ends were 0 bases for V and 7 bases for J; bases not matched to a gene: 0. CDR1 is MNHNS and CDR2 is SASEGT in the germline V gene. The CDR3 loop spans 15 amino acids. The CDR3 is CASSEAGQGNSPLHF. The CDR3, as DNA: TGTGCCAGCAGTGAAGCGGGACAGGGGAATTCACCCCTCCACTTT.

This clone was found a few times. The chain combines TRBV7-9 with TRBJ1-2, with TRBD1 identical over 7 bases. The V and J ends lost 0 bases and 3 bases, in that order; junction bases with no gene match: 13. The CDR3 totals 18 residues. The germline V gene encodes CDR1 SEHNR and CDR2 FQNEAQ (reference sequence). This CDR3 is CASSLAPLGRGYDYGYTF. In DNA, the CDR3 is TGTGCCAGCAGCTTAGCCCCTCTAGGCAGGGGGTATGACTATGGCTACACCTTC.

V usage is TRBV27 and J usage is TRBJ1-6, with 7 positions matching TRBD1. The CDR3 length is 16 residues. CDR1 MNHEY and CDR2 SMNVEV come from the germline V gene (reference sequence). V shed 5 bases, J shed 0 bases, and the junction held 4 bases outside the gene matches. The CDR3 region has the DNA TGTGCCAGCAGTCTGACAGGGTTCTCCTATAATTCACCCCTCCACTTT. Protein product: CASSLTGFSYNSPLHF.

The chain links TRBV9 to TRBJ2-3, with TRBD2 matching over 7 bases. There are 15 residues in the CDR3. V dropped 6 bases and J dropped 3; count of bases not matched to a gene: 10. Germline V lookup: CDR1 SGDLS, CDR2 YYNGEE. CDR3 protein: CASTLGGGRTDTQYF. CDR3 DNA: TGTGCCAGCACCCTAGGTGGCGGGAGAACAGATACGCAGTATTTT.

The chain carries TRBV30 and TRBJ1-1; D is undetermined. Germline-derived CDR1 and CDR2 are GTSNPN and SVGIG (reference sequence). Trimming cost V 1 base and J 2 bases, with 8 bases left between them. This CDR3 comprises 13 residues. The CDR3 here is CAWSGGYNTEAFF. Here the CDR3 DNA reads TGTGCCTGGAGTGGAGGGTATAACACTGAAGCTTTCTTT.

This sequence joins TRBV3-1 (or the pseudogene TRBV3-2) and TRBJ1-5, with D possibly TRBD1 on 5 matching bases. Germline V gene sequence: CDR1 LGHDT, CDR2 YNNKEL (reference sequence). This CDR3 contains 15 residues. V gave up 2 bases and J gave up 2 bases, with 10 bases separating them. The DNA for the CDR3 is TGTGCCAGCAGCCAATCCAGGGTCGGCAATCAGCCCCAGCATTTT. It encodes CASSQSRVGNQPQHF.

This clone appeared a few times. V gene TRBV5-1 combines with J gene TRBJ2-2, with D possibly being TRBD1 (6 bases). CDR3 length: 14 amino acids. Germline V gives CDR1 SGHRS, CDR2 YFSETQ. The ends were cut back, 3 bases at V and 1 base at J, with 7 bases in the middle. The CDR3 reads CASSSTGNTGELFF. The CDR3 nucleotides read TGCGCCAGCAGCTCGACAGGGAACACCGGGGAGCTGTTTTTT.

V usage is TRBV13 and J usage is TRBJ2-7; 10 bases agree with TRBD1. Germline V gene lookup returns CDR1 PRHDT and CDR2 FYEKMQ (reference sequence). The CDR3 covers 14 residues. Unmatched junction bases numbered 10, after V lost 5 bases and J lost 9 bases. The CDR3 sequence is CASSLGTGDLGQYF. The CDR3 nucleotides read TGTGCCAGCAGCCTCGGGACAGGGGATCTGGGGCAGTACTTC.

The CDR3 DNA is TGTGCCAGCACGCCGGGACTGGGCTCTGGAAACACCATATATTTT. Translation gives CASTPGLGSGNTIYF. The rearrangement joins TRBV11-2 to TRBJ1-3; D might be TRBD1 (5 bases). Germline CDR1 SGHAT, CDR2 FQNNGV. Trimming shortened V by 7 bases and J by 0 bases, and 13 bases separated the two germline ends. The CDR3 covers 15 residues.

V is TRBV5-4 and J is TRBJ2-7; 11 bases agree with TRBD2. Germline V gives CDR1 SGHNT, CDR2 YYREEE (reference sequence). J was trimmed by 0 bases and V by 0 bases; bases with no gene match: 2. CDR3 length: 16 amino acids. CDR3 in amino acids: CASSLGLAGSSYEQYF. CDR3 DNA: TGTGCCAGCAGCTTGGGACTAGCGGGAAGCTCCTACGAGCAGTACTTC.

The CDR3 loop is CASSLEGGVNTEAFF. The CDR3 DNA follows: TGCGCCAGCAGCTTGGAAGGGGGGGTGAACACTGAAGCTTTCTTT. The V gene is TRBV5-1, the J gene TRBJ1-1; D is perhaps TRBD1 (6 bases). Between the trimmed V and J ends, which lost 0 bases and 0 bases, there was a span of 9 bases. This CDR3 has 15 residues. Germline V gene lookup returns CDR1 SGHRS and CDR2 YFSETQ.

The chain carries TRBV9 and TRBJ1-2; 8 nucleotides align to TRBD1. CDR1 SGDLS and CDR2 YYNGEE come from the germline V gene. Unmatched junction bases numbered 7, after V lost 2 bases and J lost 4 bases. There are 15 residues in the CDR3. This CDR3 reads CASSVGQGGSYGYTF. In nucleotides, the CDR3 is TGTGCCAGCAGCGTCGGACAGGGTGGGAGCTATGGCTACACCTTC.

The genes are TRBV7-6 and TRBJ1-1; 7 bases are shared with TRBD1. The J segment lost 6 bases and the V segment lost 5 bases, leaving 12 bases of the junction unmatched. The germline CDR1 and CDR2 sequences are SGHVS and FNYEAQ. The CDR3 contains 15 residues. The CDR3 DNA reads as TGTGCCAGCAGCCGATCTGGACAGGTTGGCCCTGAAGCTTTCTTT. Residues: CASSRSGQVGPEAFF.

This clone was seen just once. CDR3 bases: TGTGCCAGCAGTTTCCGTAGCTCCTACGAGCAGTACTTC. This sequence encodes CASSFRSSYEQYF. The chain recombines TRBV27 with TRBJ2-7; no clear D. Trimming pared 3 bases from V and 0 bases from J, leaving 6 bases between. Per the germline V gene, CDR1 is MNHEY and CDR2 is SMNVEV (reference sequence). The CDR3 length is 13 residues.

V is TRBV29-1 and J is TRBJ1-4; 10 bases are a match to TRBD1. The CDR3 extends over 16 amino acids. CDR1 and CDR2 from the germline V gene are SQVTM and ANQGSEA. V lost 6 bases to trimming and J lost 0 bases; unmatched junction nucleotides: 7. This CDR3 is CSVSGTGDATNEKLFF. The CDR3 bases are TGCAGCGTCTCCGGGACAGGGGATGCAACTAATGAAAAACTGTTTTTT.

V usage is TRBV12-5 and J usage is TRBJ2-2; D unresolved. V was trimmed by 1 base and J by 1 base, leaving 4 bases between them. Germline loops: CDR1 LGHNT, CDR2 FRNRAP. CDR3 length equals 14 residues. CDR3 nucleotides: TGTGCTAGTGGTTTGGCCCAGAACACCGGGGAGCTGTTTTTT. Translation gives CASGLAQNTGELFF.

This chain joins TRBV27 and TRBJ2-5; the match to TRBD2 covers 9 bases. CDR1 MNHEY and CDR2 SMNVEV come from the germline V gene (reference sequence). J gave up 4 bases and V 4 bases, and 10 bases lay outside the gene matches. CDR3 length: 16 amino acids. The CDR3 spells CASSSQTLAGAETQYF. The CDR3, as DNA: TGTGCCAGCAGTTCTCAAACTTTAGCGGGAGCAGAGACCCAGTACTTC.

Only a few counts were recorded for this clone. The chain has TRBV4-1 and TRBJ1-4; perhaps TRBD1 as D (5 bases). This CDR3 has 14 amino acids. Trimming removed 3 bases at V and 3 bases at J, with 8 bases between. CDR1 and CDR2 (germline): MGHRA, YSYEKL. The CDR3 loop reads CASSQTVANEKLFF. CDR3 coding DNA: TGCGCCAGCAGCCAGACAGTAGCTAATGAAAAACTGTTTTTT.

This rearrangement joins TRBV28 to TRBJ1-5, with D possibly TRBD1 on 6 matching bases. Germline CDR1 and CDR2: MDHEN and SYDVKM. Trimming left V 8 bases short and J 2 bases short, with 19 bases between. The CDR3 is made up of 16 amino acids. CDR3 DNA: TGTGCCAGCCGATTCTTCACAGGGTCCCGCAATCAGCCCCAGCATTTT. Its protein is CASRFFTGSRNQPQHF.

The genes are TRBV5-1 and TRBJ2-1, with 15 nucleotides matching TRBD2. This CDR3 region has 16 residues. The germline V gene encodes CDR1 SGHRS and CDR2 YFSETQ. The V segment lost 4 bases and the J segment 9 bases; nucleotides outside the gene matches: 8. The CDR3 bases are TGCGCCAGCAGCCCATGGGGGACTAGCGGGAGGATTGAGCAGTTCTTC. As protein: CASSPWGTSGRIEQFF.

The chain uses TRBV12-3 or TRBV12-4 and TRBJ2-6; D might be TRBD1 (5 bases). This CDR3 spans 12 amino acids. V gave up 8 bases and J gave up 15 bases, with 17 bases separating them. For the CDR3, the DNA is TGTGCCAGCGGTCCGACAGCCGAAGACCTGACTTTC. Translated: CASGPTAEDLTF.

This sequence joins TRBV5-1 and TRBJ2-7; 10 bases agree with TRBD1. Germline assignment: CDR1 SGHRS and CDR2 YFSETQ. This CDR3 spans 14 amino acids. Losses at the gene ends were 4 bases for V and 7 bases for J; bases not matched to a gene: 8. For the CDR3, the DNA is TGCGCCAGCAGCCCGGGACAGGGGTTGTGGGAGCAGTACTTC. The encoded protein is CASSPGQGLWEQYF.